This TCR beta chain was captured in a study of monozygotic twins with inflammatory bowel disease. The CDR3 runs to 14 residues. CDR1 is MNHEY, CDR2 SMNVEV, per germline (reference sequence). TCRdb reprocessed the 5' RACE reads, keeping one entry per CDR3 protein, no DNA. This sample's clone table lists 350,000 to 400,000 distinct CDR3 sequences. The V call is TRBV27, the J call TRBJ2-7; TCRdb indicates TRBD2, and absent DNA this call remains unverified. The sequencing input was blood. This receptor was identified in a human donor with ulcerative colitis or Crohn's disease, or a healthy co-twin of an affected twin (not recorded which). This CDR3 is CASSPARDQYEQYF.